One and the same sample provided the 17 T cell receptor beta chains below, sequenced in a study of T cells in Graves' hyperthyroidism and ophthalmopathy. RNA transcripts were the template for amplifying TCR beta CDR3 regions. RT-PCR in the first round (using the HTBI primer set) targeted the TCR CDR3. TCRdb reprocessed the multiplex PCR reads via MiXCR and lists one record per CDR3 protein. The sample records over 550,000 distinct CDR3 sequences, 16% being singletons. Input material: blood. These receptors came from a woman under 30 with Graves' hyperthyroidism.

Many counts were recorded for this clonotype. The chain employs TRBV6-2 or TRBV6-3 and TRBJ2-3, with 9 bases fitting TRBD2. With 0 bases clipped from V and 6 bases from J, the junction kept 4 bases outside the gene matches. CDR1 is MNHEY and CDR2 is SVGEGT in the germline V gene. This CDR3 comprises 15 residues. The CDR3 sequence is CASSYSSGGFDTQYF. The CDR3 nucleotides are TGTGCCAGCAGTTACTCCAGCGGGGGGTTCGATACGCAGTATTTT.

This clonotype was found a few times. The gene calls are TRBV7-2 and TRBJ2-7, with 8 nucleotides matching TRBD2. Unmatched junction bases numbered 2, after V lost 2 bases and J lost 2 bases. CDR3 length: 14 amino acids. The germline V gene encodes CDR1 SGHTA and CDR2 FQGNSA. CDR3 loop: CASSLSGGPYEQYF. The CDR3 nucleotides are TGTGCCAGCAGCTTAAGCGGGGGCCCCTACGAGCAGTACTTC.

Notes on this clonotype: This likely comes from a read error, as the CDR3 has no conserved phenylalanine or tryptophan at its end. The chain has TRBV7-9 and TRBJ2-7, with D uncertain. The CDR3 is 13 amino acids. CDR1 and CDR2 (germline): SEHNR, FQNEAQ (reference sequence). The CDR3 nucleotides read TGTGCCAGCACCTTACGGGCTAGTGGCGAGCAGTACCTC. This encodes CASTLRASGEQYL.

This clonotype appeared many times. The rearrangement joins TRBV5-1 to TRBJ1-5; 8 bases are a match to TRBD1. The germline V gene encodes CDR1 SGHRS and CDR2 YFSETQ. The CDR3 extends over 13 amino acids. V shed 4 bases, J shed 5 bases, and the junction held 2 bases outside the gene matches. Here the CDR3 DNA reads TGCGCCAGCAGCATGACAGGGGATCAGCCCCAGCATTTT. Translation: CASSMTGDQPQHF.

This clonotype was recorded a few times. The genes are TRBV5-6 and TRBJ1-3; the D is unclear. Trimming shortened V by 1 base and J by 1 base, and 6 bases separated the two germline ends. The CDR3 has 14 residues. Per the germline V gene, CDR1 is SGHDT and CDR2 is YYEEEE. The CDR3 is CASSLIESGNTIYF. The CDR3, as DNA: TGTGCCAGCAGCTTGATAGAATCTGGAAACACCATATATTTT. The whole variable domain, remainder taken from reference TRBV5-6 and TRBJ1-3, is DAGVTQSPTHLIKTRGQQVTLRCSPKSGHDTVSWYQQALGQGPQFIFQYYEEEERQRGNFPDRFSGHQFPNYSSELNVNALLLGDSALYLCASSLIESGNTIYFGEGSWLTVV.

The rearrangement uses TRBV5-4 and TRBJ2-3; possibly TRBD1 for D (6 bases). Trimming pared 3 bases from V and 0 bases from J, leaving 14 bases between. The CDR3 sequence is 16 residues long. Germline V gene lookup returns CDR1 SGHNT and CDR2 YYREEE (reference sequence). The CDR3 region is CASSSAPQGSTDTQYF. The CDR3 bases are TGTGCCAGCAGCTCCGCTCCGCAGGGGAGCACAGATACGCAGTATTTT.

This clonotype was counted many times. The genes are TRBV7-9 and TRBJ2-5, with unresolved D. The CDR3 totals 17 residues. Germline CDR1 reads SEHNR; CDR2 reads FQNEAQ (reference sequence). Trimming removed 5 bases at V and 4 bases at J, with 23 bases between. DNA for the CDR3: TGTGCCAGCAGCCCCTTAGCCTGGGCGGCACAAGGAGAGACCCAGTACTTC. It yields the protein CASSPLAWAAQGETQYF. The variable domain in full, completed from reference TRBV7-9 and TRBJ2-5, reads DTGVSQNPRHKITKRGQNVTFRCDPISEHNRLYWYRQTLGQGPEFLTYFQNEAQLEKSRLLSDRFSAERPKGSFSTLEIQRTEQGDSAMYLCASSPLAWAAQGETQYFGPGTRLLVL.

This clonotype was recorded many times. The gene calls are TRBV6-2 or TRBV6-3 and TRBJ2-1; 11 bases agree with TRBD2. The CDR3 covers 18 residues. Germline-derived CDR1 and CDR2 are MNHEY and SVGEGT. V lost 2 bases to trimming and J lost 1 base; unmatched junction nucleotides: 7. This CDR3 reads CASSYVAGGGKSYNEQFF. The CDR3 nucleotides read TGTGCCAGCAGTTACGTAGCGGGGGGGGGTAAATCCTACAATGAGCAGTTCTTC.

This clonotype was counted at least ten times. V gene TRBV6-2 or TRBV6-3 combines with J gene TRBJ2-2; no definite D call. CDR3 length equals 14 residues. Trimming left V 2 bases short and J 3 bases short, with 7 bases between. Germline-derived CDR1 and CDR2 are MNHEY and SVGEGT. CDR3 residues: CASSYSTDTGELFF. The DNA for the CDR3 is TGTGCCAGCAGTTACAGTACAGACACCGGGGAGCTGTTTTTT.

This clonotype was found many times. The chain employs TRBV20-1 and TRBJ2-5, with D perhaps matching TRBD2 (6 bases). Germline-derived CDR1 and CDR2 are DFQATT and SNEGSKA (reference sequence). V lost 0 bases to trimming and J lost 5 bases, with 16 bases between them. The CDR3 covers 15 residues. The CDR3 DNA sequence: TGCAGTGCTAGAGAGAGGGGCCCGGGGAGGGAGACCCAGTACTTC. This gives the protein CSARERGPGRETQYF.

This clonotype was counted at least ten times. The rearrangement links TRBV20-1 to TRBJ1-1; D may be TRBD1 (6 bases). CDR1 and CDR2 from the germline V gene are DFQATT and SNEGSKA (reference sequence). The CDR3 runs 15 residues. The V gene lost 0 bases and the J gene lost 0 bases, with 11 bases spanning the gap. CDR3: CSAREGRGMNTEAFF. The CDR3 DNA reads TGCAGTGCTAGAGAAGGGAGGGGGATGAACACTGAAGCTTTCTTT.

This clonotype was observed many times. For the CDR3, the DNA is TGCGCCAGCAGCTTGTCCGGACAGAGATATCAGCCCCAGCATTTT. Translating it yields CASSLSGQRYQPQHF. The chain joins TRBV5-1 to TRBJ1-5; TRBD1 is a possible D gene (6 bases). Trimming pared 1 base from V and 5 bases from J, leaving 13 bases between. The CDR3 covers 15 residues. Germline V gene sequence: CDR1 SGHRS, CDR2 YFSETQ.

The V gene is TRBV5-1, the J gene TRBJ2-1; D remains ambiguous. The DNA end is a closer match to TRBJ2-7, so the J assignment may be wrong. Germline loops: CDR1 SGHRS, CDR2 YFSETQ. The CDR3 contains 14 residues. Here the CDR3 DNA reads TGCGCCAGCAGCTTGGGTACAGCGTACAATGAGCAGTACTTC. Protein product: CASSLGTAYNEQYF.

This rearrangement joins TRBV18 to TRBJ2-1, with TRBD2 identical over 14 bases. Unmatched junction bases numbered 6, after V lost 5 bases and J lost 3 bases. From germline, CDR1 is KGHSH and CDR2 LQKENI. This CDR3 region has 17 residues. DNA for the CDR3: TGTGCCAGCTCAACACAGGGACTAGCGGGAGTCTACAATGAGCAGTTCTTC. Its protein product is CASSTQGLAGVYNEQFF.

The chain joins TRBV2 to TRBJ2-5, with 8 positions matching TRBD1. The CDR3 consists of 14 residues. Per the germline V gene, CDR1 is SNHLY and CDR2 is FYNNEI. V lost 6 bases, J lost 5 bases, and 8 bases stayed unmatched. The CDR3 bases are TGTGCCAGCAGAGAGCGGACAGGGCGGGAGACCCAGTACTTC. This codes for CASRERTGRETQYF.

J is TRBJ2-2 and V is TRBV15; D is uncertain. CDR1 is LNHNV, CDR2 YYDKDF, per germline (reference sequence). The CDR3 spans 14 residues. Trimming removed 0 bases at V and 5 bases at J, with 7 bases between. The CDR3: CATSRDGPTGELFF. The CDR3 DNA reads as TGTGCCACCAGCAGAGACGGTCCTACCGGGGAGCTGTTTTTT.

This clonotype has at least ten counts. The junction and the germline gene differ at one end; a read error may be behind it. This chain connects TRBV5-1 to TRBJ1-4; 7 positions match TRBD1. The CDR3 length is 15 residues. Germline CDR1 and CDR2: SGHRS and YFSETQ. DNA of the CDR3: TGCGCCAGCAGCCCTAGACAGGGTCCTAAGGAAAAACTGTTTTTT. Amino acids: CASSPRQGPKEKLFF.